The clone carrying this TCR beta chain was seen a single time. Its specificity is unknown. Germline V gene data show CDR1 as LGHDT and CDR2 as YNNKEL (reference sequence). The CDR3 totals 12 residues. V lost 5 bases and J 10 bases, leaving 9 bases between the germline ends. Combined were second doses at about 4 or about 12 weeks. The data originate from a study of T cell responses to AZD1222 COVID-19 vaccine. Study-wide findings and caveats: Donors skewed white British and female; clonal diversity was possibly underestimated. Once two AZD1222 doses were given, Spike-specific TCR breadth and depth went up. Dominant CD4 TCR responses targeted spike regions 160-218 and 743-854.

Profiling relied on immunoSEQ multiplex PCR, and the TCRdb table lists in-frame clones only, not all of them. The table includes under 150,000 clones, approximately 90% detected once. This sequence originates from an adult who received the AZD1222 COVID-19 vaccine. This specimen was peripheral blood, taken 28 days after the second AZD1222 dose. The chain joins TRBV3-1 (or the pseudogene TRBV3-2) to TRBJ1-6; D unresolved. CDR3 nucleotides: TGTGCCAGCAGCTCCTTACGATCACCCCTCCACTTT. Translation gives CASSSLRSPLHF.